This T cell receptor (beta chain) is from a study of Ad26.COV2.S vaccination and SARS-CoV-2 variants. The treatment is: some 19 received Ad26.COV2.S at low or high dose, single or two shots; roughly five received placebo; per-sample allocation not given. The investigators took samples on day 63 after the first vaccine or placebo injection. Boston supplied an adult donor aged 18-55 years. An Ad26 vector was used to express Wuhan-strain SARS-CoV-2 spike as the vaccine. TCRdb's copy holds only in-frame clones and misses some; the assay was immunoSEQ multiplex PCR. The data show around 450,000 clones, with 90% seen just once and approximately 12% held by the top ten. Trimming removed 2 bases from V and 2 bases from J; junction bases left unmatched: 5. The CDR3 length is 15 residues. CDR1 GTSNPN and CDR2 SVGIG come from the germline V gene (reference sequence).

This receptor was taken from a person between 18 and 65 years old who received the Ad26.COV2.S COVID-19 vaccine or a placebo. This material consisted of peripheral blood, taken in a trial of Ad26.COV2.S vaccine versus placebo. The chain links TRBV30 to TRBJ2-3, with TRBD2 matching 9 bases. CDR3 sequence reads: CAWSLIAGDTDTQYF. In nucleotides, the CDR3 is TGTGCCTGGAGTTTAATAGCGGGAGACACAGATACGCAGTATTTT.